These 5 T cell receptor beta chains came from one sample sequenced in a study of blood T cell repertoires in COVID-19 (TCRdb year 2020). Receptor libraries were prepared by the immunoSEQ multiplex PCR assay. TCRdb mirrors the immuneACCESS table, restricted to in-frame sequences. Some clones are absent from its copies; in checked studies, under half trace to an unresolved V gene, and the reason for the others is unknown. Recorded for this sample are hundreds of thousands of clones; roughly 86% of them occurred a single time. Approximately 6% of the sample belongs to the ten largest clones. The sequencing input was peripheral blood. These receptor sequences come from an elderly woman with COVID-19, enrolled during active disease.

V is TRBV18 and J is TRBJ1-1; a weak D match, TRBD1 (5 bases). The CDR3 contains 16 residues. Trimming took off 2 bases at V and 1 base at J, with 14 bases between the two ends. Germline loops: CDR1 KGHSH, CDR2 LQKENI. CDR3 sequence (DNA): TGTGCCAGCTCACCAAAGGCAGGGATGAGGAACACTGAAGCTTTCTTT. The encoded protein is CASSPKAGMRNTEAFF.

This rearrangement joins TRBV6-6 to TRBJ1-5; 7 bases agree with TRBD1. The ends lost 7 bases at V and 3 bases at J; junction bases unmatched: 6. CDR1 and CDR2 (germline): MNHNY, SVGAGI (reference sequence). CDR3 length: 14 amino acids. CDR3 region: CASTRGQNNQPQHF. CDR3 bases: TGTGCCAGCACCAGGGGACAGAACAATCAGCCCCAGCATTTT.

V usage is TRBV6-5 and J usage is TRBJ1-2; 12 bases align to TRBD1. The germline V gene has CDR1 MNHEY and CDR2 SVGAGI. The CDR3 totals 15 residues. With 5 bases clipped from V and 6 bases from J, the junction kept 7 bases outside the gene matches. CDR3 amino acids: CASSLPGTGGNGYTF. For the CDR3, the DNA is TGTGCCAGCAGTCTGCCGGGGACAGGGGGCAATGGCTACACCTTC.

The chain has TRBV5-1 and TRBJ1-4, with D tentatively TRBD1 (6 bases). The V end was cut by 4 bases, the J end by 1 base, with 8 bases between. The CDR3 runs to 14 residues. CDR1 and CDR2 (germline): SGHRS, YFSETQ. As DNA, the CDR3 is TGCGCCAGCAGCCCGGACAGAACTAATGAAAAACTGTTTTTT. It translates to CASSPDRTNEKLFF.

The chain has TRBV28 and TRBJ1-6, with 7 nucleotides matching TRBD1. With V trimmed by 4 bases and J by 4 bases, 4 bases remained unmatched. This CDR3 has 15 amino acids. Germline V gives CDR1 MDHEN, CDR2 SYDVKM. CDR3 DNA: TGTGCCAGCAGTTCCACAGGGGTTTATAATTCACCCCTCCACTTT. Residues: CASSSTGVYNSPLHF.